These T cell receptor beta chains were read from a single sample in a study of shared clonotypes between healthy human individuals. TCRdb keeps only in-frame clones here, not all; method: immunoSEQ multiplex PCR. Of over a million clones in the sample, around 97% were seen once. The sequenced sample consisted of naive CD4+ T cells sorted from blood. The receptors here all came from a man aged 30 to 39 in good health. CDR3s include the opening cysteine and the closing phenylalanine or tryptophan. Each record gives: D gene, clone size, CDR3 length, V gene, J gene, CDR3 protein, CDR3 DNA. A D gene is named only where the DNA matches it firmly. Size tells how often a clone was seen (once, few, many) or the class of an expanded clone, and some rows leave it out.

TRBD1,few,13,TRBV2,TRBJ2-5,CASSANRGETQYF,TGTGCCAGCAGTGCCAACAGGGGAGAGACCCAGTACTTC
TRBD2,NA,17,TRBV7-8,TRBJ2-7,CASSFEQFGGSSYEQYF,TGTGCCAGCAGCTTTGAACAGTTCGGGGGGTCTTCCTACGAGCAGTACTTC
NA,NA,12,TRBV5-4,TRBJ2-2,CASSLARGELFF,TGTGCCAGCAGCTTGGCCCGGGGGGAGCTGTTTTTT
TRBD1,NA,16,TRBV5-6,TRBJ1-5,CASSHYRGLENQPQHF,TGTGCCAGCAGCCATTACAGGGGTCTGGAAAATCAGCCCCAGCATTTT
NA,NA,17,TRBV7-3,TRBJ2-6,CASSLLSVSSGANVLTF,TGTGCCAGCAGCTTACTGTCGGTGAGCTCTGGGGCCAACGTCCTGACTTTC
NA,once,14,TRBV14,TRBJ2-3,CASSQTGDIDTQYF,TGTGCCAGCAGCCAAACGGGAGACATAGATACGCAGTATTTT
TRBD2,NA,13,TRBV5-5,TRBJ2-7,CASSPGTRSEQYF,TGTGCCAGCAGCCCCGGGACTAGAAGCGAGCAGTACTTC
NA,once,11,TRBV28,TRBJ1-1,CASSFRTEAFF,TGTGCCAGCAGTTTTAGGACTGAAGCTTTCTTT
NA,NA,12,TRBV10-2,TRBJ2-2,CASSESTGELFF,TGCGCCAGCAGTGAGAGCACCGGGGAGCTGTTTTTT
TRBD2,NA,15,TRBV7-8,TRBJ2-3,CASSPNPAGVDTQYF,TGTGCCAGCAGCCCAAACCCGGCGGGAGTAGATACGCAGTATTTT
TRBD2,NA,15,TRBV19,TRBJ2-5,CASSFLAGGVQDLYF,TGTGCCAGTAGTTTCCTAGCGGGAGGTGTCCAAGACTTGTACTTC
NA,NA,14,TRBV18,TRBJ1-5,CASSETVLNQPQHF,TGTGCCAGCTCCGAGACAGTCCTCAATCAGCCCCAGCATTTT
NA,NA,15,TRBV6-5,TRBJ2-4,CASSYSVSWLDIQYF,TGTGCCAGCAGTTACTCGGTCAGTTGGTTGGACATTCAGTACTTC
NA,NA,15,TRBV4-3,TRBJ1-2,CASSQDPGTVYGYTF,TGCGCCAGCAGCCAAGATCCCGGGACCGTCTATGGCTACACCTTC
NA,NA,14,TRBV5-1,TRBJ1-1,CASSLLGANTEAFF,TGCGCCAGCAGCCTCCTGGGGGCGAACACTGAAGCTTTCTTT
TRBD2,NA,18,TRBV7-3,TRBJ2-7,CASSLKNPGTSGRGEQYF,TGTGCCAGCAGCTTGAAAAACCCGGGGACTAGCGGGAGAGGCGAGCAGTACTTC
NA,NA,15,TRBV21-1,TRBJ2-7,CASSKDGDRTYEQYF,TGTGCCAGCAGCAAAGATGGGGACAGAACCTACGAGCAGTACTTC
TRBD1,NA,14,TRBV7-2,TRBJ2-5,CASSSRQGRGTQYF,TGTGCCAGCAGCTCCCGACAGGGGCGGGGGACCCAGTACTTC
NA,NA,17,TRBV23-1,TRBJ1-5,CASSRNGLRKSNQPQHF,TGCGCCAGCAGTCGAAACGGATTGCGAAAGAGCAATCAGCCCCAGCATTTT
NA,NA,15,TRBV5-1,TRBJ2-1,CASGGIDSAYNEQFF,TGCGCCAGCGGAGGGATCGATAGCGCGTACAATGAGCAGTTCTTC
NA,NA,16,TRBV7-9,TRBJ2-3,CASSHRLRDFSNTQYF,TGTGCCAGCAGCCACCGGCTGCGTGATTTTTCAAATACGCAGTATTTT
TRBD2,NA,17,TRBV9,TRBJ2-2,CASSDRGRGMVAGELFF,TGTGCCAGCAGCGACCGCGGGAGGGGCATGGTGGCCGGGGAGCTGTTTTTT
NA,NA,14,TRBV5-4,TRBJ1-2,CASSGPGRDYGYTF,TGTGCCAGCAGCGGCCCCGGCAGGGACTATGGCTACACCTTC
TRBD1,NA,15,TRBV15,TRBJ1-2,CATSEDRGANYGYTF,TGTGCCACCAGCGAAGACAGGGGAGCTAACTATGGCTACACCTTC
NA,once,14,TRBV5-4,TRBJ2-1,CASRTRARSDEQFF,TGTGCCAGCCGGACGAGGGCCCGGTCCGATGAGCAGTTCTTC
NA,NA,18,TRBV2,TRBJ2-1,CASEVGASSRGSYNEQFF,TGTGCCAGCGAGGTTGGGGCATCATCCAGGGGCTCCTACAATGAGCAGTTCTTC
TRBD1,NA,15,TRBV6-5,TRBJ1-2,CASSYWDRDRYGYTF,TGTGCCAGCAGTTATTGGGACAGGGATAGGTATGGCTACACCTTC
NA,NA,15,TRBV5-4,TRBJ2-2,CASSFASTFGGELFF,TGTGCCAGCAGCTTCGCCTCGACCTTTGGCGGGGAGCTGTTTTTT
TRBD1,NA,13,TRBV5-1,TRBJ1-2,CASSFGQGRGYTF,TGCGCCAGCAGCTTCGGACAGGGACGTGGCTACACCTTC
TRBD2,NA,16,TRBV7-2,TRBJ2-3,CASSPRLAGGWGTQYF,TGTGCCAGCAGCCCCCGACTAGCGGGAGGATGGGGTACGCAGTATTTT
NA,once,12,TRBV19,TRBJ2-7,CASSLGPGEQYF,TGTGCCAGTAGTCTCGGCCCTGGCGAGCAGTACTTC
TRBD1,NA,15,TRBV7-2,TRBJ2-5,CASSSRDRVGETQYF,TGTGCCAGCAGCTCCCGGGACAGGGTTGGAGAGACCCAGTACTTC
NA,NA,13,TRBV29-1,TRBJ1-2,CSVSEQWEGGYTF,TGCAGCGTCTCAGAGCAATGGGAGGGTGGCTACACCTTC
TRBD1,NA,16,TRBV18,TRBJ1-6,CASSPGQGGYNSPLHF,TGTGCCAGCTCACCGGGCCAGGGGGGCTATAATTCACCCCTCCACTTT
NA,few,12,TRBV28,TRBJ2-1,CASSPSPAHSIF,TGTGCCAGCAGCCCCTCCCCAGCACATTCGATCTTC
TRBD2,NA,18,TRBV5-1,TRBJ2-6,CASSLGLAEHSGANVLTF,TGCGCCAGCAGCCTGGGACTAGCGGAGCACTCTGGGGCCAACGTCCTGACTTTC
NA,NA,16,TRBV18,TRBJ2-3,CASSHPGAGSADTQYF,TGTGCCAGCTCTCACCCGGGGGCGGGAAGCGCAGATACGCAGTATTTT
NA,NA,16,TRBV15,TRBJ2-3,CATSPGASGGTDTQYF,TGTGCCACCAGCCCAGGGGCCAGCGGTGGCACAGATACGCAGTATTTT
NA,NA,15,TRBV25-1,TRBJ2-5,CASKGEGTYQETQYF,TGTGCCAGCAAGGGGGAGGGGACATACCAAGAGACCCAGTACTTC
NA,NA,12,TRBV28,TRBJ2-4,CASTSGVDIQYF,TGTGCCAGTACTTCTGGGGTCGACATTCAGTACTTC
TRBD1,NA,18,TRBV25-1,TRBJ2-6,CASSEYGTGSPGANVLTF,TGTGCCAGCAGTGAATATGGGACAGGTTCCCCTGGGGCCAACGTCCTGACTTTC
TRBD2,NA,16,TRBV5-1,TRBJ2-7,CASSLGLAGGSYEQYF,TGCGCCAGCAGCTTGGGACTAGCGGGAGGGTCCTACGAGCAGTACTTC
NA,NA,14,TRBV5-4,TRBJ2-7,CASSRDTPFYEQYF,TGTGCCAGCAGCAGGGACACCCCCTTTTATGAGCAGTACTTC
TRBD2,once,15,TRBV6-5,TRBJ2-7,CASSYLSGRAYEQYF,TGTGCCAGCAGTTACCTTAGCGGGAGAGCCTACGAGCAGTACTTC
NA,NA,13,TRBV10-3,TRBJ2-5,CAISESVEETQYF,TGTGCCATCAGTGAGTCAGTGGAAGAGACCCAGTACTTC
NA,NA,14,TRBV14,TRBJ2-2,CASSQDWATGELFF,TGTGCCAGCAGCCAAGATTGGGCCACCGGGGAGCTGTTTTTT
TRBD1,NA,17,TRBV28,TRBJ1-1,CASSSDRAFIKDTEAFF,TGTGCCAGCAGTTCGGACAGGGCTTTCATAAAAGACACTGAAGCTTTCTTT
TRBD1,NA,15,TRBV4-2,TRBJ2-7,CASSYRDRGVNEQYF,TGTGCCAGCAGCTACCGGGACAGGGGGGTCAACGAGCAGTACTTC
TRBD2,NA,19,TRBV27,TRBJ2-7,CASSRLAGQKGVLGNEQYF,TGTGCCAGCAGTAGACTAGCGGGTCAGAAGGGGGTCTTGGGTAACGAGCAGTACTTC
NA,NA,17,TRBV30,TRBJ2-6,CAWSWPGSASGANVLTF,TGTGCCTGGAGTTGGCCCGGGTCAGCCTCTGGGGCCAACGTCCTGACTTTC
NA,NA,13,TRBV5-1,TRBJ2-5,CASSPGSRETQYF,TGCGCCAGCAGCCCCGGGAGCCGAGAGACCCAGTACTTC